The rows below give T cell receptor beta chains drawn from one sample of a study of T cells after yellow fever vaccination. TCRdb passed the 5' RACE reads through MiXCR, listing each CDR3 protein once. The table lists nearly 550,000 distinct CDR3 sequences, roughly a fifth of them singletons. Sequenced material: PBMCs, taken 15 days after the yellow fever booster vaccination. These receptors originate from a man aged 30 to 39 who received the YFV17D yellow fever vaccine. Both conserved end residues are part of each CDR3. D genes are given only for firm matches. Clone size, where shown, is once, few, many, or a class for clones that have expanded.

v_gene: TRBV6-6; abundance: -; j_gene: TRBJ2-5; d_gene: -; CDR3aa: CASSYSQETQYF; CDR3nt: TGTGCCAGCAGTTACTCACAAGAGACCCAGTACTTC
v_gene: TRBV12-3/TRBV12-4; abundance: -; j_gene: TRBJ2-1; d_gene: -; CDR3aa: CASRPALVASYNEQFF; CDR3nt: TGTGCCAGCAGACCAGCACTAGTGGCATCCTACAATGAGCAGTTCTTC
v_gene: TRBV6-1; abundance: once; j_gene: TRBJ2-1; d_gene: -; CDR3aa: CASSATGNNEQFF; CDR3nt: TGTGCCAGCAGTGCCACTGGAAACAATGAGCAGTTCTTC
v_gene: TRBV20-1; abundance: few; j_gene: TRBJ2-2; d_gene: -; CDR3aa: CSASSDRELFF; CDR3nt: TGCAGTGCTAGTTCTGACCGGGAGCTGTTTTTT
v_gene: TRBV7-2; abundance: many; j_gene: TRBJ2-5; d_gene: TRBD2; CDR3aa: CASSLLAGYETQYF; CDR3nt: TGTGCCAGCAGCTTACTAGCGGGATATGAGACCCAGTACTTC
v_gene: TRBV7-3; abundance: -; j_gene: TRBJ2-1; d_gene: -; CDR3aa: CASSLLPDGEQFF; CDR3nt: TGTGCCAGCAGCCTTCTTCCAGATGGTGAGCAGTTCTTC
v_gene: TRBV5-1; abundance: few; j_gene: TRBJ1-2; d_gene: TRBD1; CDR3aa: CASSNGTGYGYTF; CDR3nt: TGCGCCAGCAGCAACGGGACAGGCTATGGCTACACCTTC
v_gene: TRBV20-1; abundance: -; j_gene: TRBJ2-7; d_gene: -; CDR3aa: CSAYGTVEYF; CDR3nt: TGCAGTGCCTACGGGACCGTCGAGTACTTC
v_gene: TRBV5-4; abundance: -; j_gene: TRBJ2-3; d_gene: -; CDR3aa: CASSPQEGQRTDTQYF; CDR3nt: TGTGCCAGCAGCCCTCAGGAGGGACAGCGCACAGATACGCAGTATTTT
v_gene: TRBV24-1; abundance: few; j_gene: TRBJ2-1; d_gene: TRBD2; CDR3aa: CATGLAANEQFF; CDR3nt: TGTGCCACGGGACTAGCGGCCAATGAGCAGTTCTTC
v_gene: TRBV7-9; abundance: few; j_gene: TRBJ2-2; d_gene: -; CDR3aa: CASTPEETGELFF; CDR3nt: TGTGCCAGCACTCCGGAGGAAACCGGGGAGCTGTTTTTT
v_gene: TRBV12-3/TRBV12-4; abundance: -; j_gene: TRBJ2-7; d_gene: -; CDR3aa: CASSLAEAKSYEQYF; CDR3nt: TGTGCCAGCAGTTTAGCGGAAGCGAAAAGTTACGAGCAGTACTTC
v_gene: TRBV10-3; abundance: many; j_gene: TRBJ2-1; d_gene: -; CDR3aa: CAIRSEGRLSYNEQFF; CDR3nt: TGTGCCATCAGGTCGGAGGGGCGTCTCTCCTACAATGAGCAGTTCTTC
v_gene: TRBV4-2; abundance: -; j_gene: TRBJ2-1; d_gene: -; CDR3aa: CASSQVVASSYNEQFF; CDR3nt: TGTGCCAGCAGCCAAGTGGTGGCCAGCTCCTACAATGAGCAGTTCTTC
v_gene: TRBV10-1; abundance: many; j_gene: TRBJ2-1; d_gene: -; CDR3aa: CASSESRVNEQFF; CDR3nt: TGCGCCAGCAGTGAGTCGAGAGTGAATGAGCAGTTCTTC
v_gene: TRBV12-3/TRBV12-4; abundance: few; j_gene: TRBJ1-5; d_gene: TRBD1; CDR3aa: CASSLGSGGPHQPQHF; CDR3nt: TGTGCCAGCAGTTTAGGGTCAGGGGGTCCCCATCAGCCCCAGCATTTT
v_gene: TRBV10-3; abundance: -; j_gene: TRBJ2-7; d_gene: -; CDR3aa: CAIGRDYEQYF; CDR3nt: TGTGCCATCGGCAGGGACTACGAGCAGTACTTC
v_gene: TRBV10-2; abundance: few; j_gene: TRBJ2-1; d_gene: TRBD2; CDR3aa: CASSERGSGNEQFF; CDR3nt: TGCGCCAGCAGTGAACGCGGGAGTGGAAATGAGCAGTTCTTC
v_gene: TRBV12-3/TRBV12-4; abundance: -; j_gene: TRBJ2-7; d_gene: TRBD2; CDR3aa: CASSQTAGGYEQYF; CDR3nt: TGTGCCAGCAGTCAGACAGCGGGGGGCTACGAGCAGTACTTC
v_gene: TRBV6-5; abundance: few; j_gene: TRBJ1-2; d_gene: -; CDR3aa: CASSYGRDYGYTF; CDR3nt: TGTGCCAGCAGTTACGGACGCGACTATGGCTACACCTTC
v_gene: TRBV2; abundance: -; j_gene: TRBJ1-5; d_gene: TRBD1; CDR3aa: CASRSGTGFGQPQHF; CDR3nt: TGTGCCAGCCGCAGCGGGACAGGGTTTGGTCAGCCCCAGCATTTT
v_gene: TRBV12-3/TRBV12-4; abundance: once; j_gene: TRBJ1-2; d_gene: -; CDR3aa: CASSLWGREGYTF; CDR3nt: TGTGCCAGCAGTTTATGGGGGAGAGAAGGCTACACCTTC
v_gene: TRBV27; abundance: -; j_gene: TRBJ2-7; d_gene: TRBD1; CDR3aa: CASSLRRDRKNPYEQYF; CDR3nt: TGTGCCAGCAGTCTCCGCCGGGACAGGAAGAATCCCTACGAGCAGTACTTC
v_gene: TRBV25-1; abundance: -; j_gene: TRBJ2-3; d_gene: TRBD2; CDR3aa: CASSEFAAGHTDTQYF; CDR3nt: TGTGCCAGCAGTGAATTTGCAGCGGGGCACACAGATACGCAGTATTTT
v_gene: TRBV12-3/TRBV12-4; abundance: few; j_gene: TRBJ2-5; d_gene: -; CDR3aa: CASSFEAGGETQYF; CDR3nt: TGTGCCAGCAGTTTTGAGGCGGGCGGAGAGACCCAGTACTTC